This TCR beta chain was captured in a study of blood T cell repertoires in COVID-19 (dated by TCRdb to 2018 to 2020). With respect to the entire study: Collaborator samples came from the United States, Italy and Spain and covered acute and convalescent phases of COVID-19. The material from the prospective study consisted of cDNA or gDNA derived from T cells, B-cell-depleted T cells, or PBMCs. Deeply sampled blood TCRbeta repertoires from subjects exposed to, actively infected with, or recovered from COVID-19 were included in the dataset. The repertoires were released in a freely available public database intended as a resource for research on the immune response to SARS-CoV-2. The samples were drawn from two sources: the first 160 participants of the ongoing ImmuneRACE study, and over 1,000 subjects contributed by 6 global collaborators. Nearly every sample came with metadata listing a de-identified subject ID, COVID-19 status, age in years and sex. Where HLA class I and class II types were available, the types were taken from metadata supplied by the sample provider, not from assay-based typing.

The immunoSEQ Assay, a bias-controlled multiplex PCR, was used to amplify TCRbeta CDR3 regions from genomic DNA. Under the source paper's analysis protocol: Nucleated cell counts per sample were estimated from amplification of reference gene primers within the assay. To quantify the absolute abundance of each unique TCRbeta CDR3 rearrangement, sequence reads were collapsed and filtered. For each sample, productive Simpson clonality was calculated as the square root of Simpson's diversity index over productive rearrangements. TCRdb re-hosts the immuneACCESS table, in-frame sequences only. Its copies lack some clones; in the studies checked, an unresolved V gene accounts for under half of them, and the cause for the rest is not known. The DNA was the basis for D and trimming; V, J and clone size are from that table. In this sample the table shows approximately 93,000 clones, 75% to 85% of which occur a single time. The ten largest clones add up to about 10% of the sample.

With regard to this clone: Its antigen has not been determined. Base qualities are not provided; no much larger clone lies one nucleotide away.

Overall results and qualifications from the work: The quantity of clinical and demographic metadata differed by source and by participant and was supplied without curation.

The germline V gene provides CDR1 MNHEY and CDR2 SVGAGI. V is pared back by 6 bases and J by 14 bases, with 14 bases lying between the germline termini. The CDR3 contains 12 residues, cysteine and phenylalanine counted. Only CDR3 DNA remains: 36 bases, in frame from the first base. Collaborating institutions collected whole blood in K2EDTA tubes following their own protocols. For TCRbeta analysis, collaborators shipped samples in one of three forms: frozen whole blood, isolated PBMCs, or DNA extracted from either of those sample types. This receptor was identified in a woman aged 80 or older with acute or convalescent COVID-19. The sample comprised peripheral blood. Rearrangement joined TRBV6-5 to TRBJ1-6; TRBD1 is a weak D gene call, 5 bases matching. The DNA reads TGTGCCAGCAGCATCCAGGGAGGCACCCTCCACTTT. Its protein product is CASSIQGGTLHF.